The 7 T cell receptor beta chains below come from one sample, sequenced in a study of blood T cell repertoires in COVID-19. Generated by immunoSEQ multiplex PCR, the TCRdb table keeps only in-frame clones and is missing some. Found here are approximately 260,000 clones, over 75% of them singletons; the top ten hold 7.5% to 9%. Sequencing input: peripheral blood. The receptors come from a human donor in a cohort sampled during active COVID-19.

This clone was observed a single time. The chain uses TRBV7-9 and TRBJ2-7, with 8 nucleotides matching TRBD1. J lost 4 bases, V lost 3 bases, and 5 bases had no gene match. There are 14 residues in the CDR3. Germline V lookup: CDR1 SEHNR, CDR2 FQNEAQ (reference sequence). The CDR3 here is CASSFGTGTYEQYF. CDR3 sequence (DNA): TGTGCCAGCAGCTTCGGGACAGGAACTTACGAGCAGTACTTC.

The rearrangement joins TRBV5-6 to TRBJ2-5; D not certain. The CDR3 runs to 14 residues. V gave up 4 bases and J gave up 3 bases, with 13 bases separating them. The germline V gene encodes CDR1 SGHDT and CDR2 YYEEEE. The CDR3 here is CASSPAWSKETQYF. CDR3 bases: TGTGCCAGCAGCCCGGCTTGGAGTAAAGAGACCCAGTACTTC.

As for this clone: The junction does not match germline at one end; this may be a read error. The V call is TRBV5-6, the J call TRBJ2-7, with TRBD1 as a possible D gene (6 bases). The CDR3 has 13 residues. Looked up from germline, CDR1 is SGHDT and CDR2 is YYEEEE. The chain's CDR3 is CASSFRGVPRDIF. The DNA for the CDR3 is TGTGCCAGCAGCTTTAGAGGGGTGCCAAGGGACATCTTC. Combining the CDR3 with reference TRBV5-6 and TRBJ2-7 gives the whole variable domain DAGVTQSPTHLIKTRGQQVTLRCSPKSGHDTVSWYQQALGQGPQFIFQYYEEEERQRGNFPDRFSGHQFPNYSSELNVNALLLGDSALYLCASSFRGVPRDIFGPGTRLTVT.

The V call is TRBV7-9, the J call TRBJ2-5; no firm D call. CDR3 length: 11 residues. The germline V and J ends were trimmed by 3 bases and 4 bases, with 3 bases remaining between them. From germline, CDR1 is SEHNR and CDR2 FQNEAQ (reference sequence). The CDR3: CASSLAETQYF. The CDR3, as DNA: TGTGCCAGCAGCTTGGCAGAGACCCAGTACTTC.

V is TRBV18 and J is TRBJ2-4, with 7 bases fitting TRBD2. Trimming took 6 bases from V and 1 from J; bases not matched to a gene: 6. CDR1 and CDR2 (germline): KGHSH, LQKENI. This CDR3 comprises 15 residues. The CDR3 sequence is CASSPSGGAKNIQYF. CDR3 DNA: TGTGCCAGCTCTCCCTCCGGGGGGGCCAAAAACATTCAGTACTTC.

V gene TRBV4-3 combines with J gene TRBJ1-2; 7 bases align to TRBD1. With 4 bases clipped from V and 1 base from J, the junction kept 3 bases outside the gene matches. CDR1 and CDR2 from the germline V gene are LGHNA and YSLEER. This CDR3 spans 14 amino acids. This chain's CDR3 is CASSPGQLNYGYTF. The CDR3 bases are TGCGCCAGCAGCCCGGGACAGCTTAACTATGGCTACACCTTC.

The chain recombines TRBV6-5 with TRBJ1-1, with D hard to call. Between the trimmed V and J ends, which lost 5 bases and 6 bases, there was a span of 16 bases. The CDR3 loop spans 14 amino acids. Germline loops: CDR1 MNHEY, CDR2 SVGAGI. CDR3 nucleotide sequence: TGTGCCAGCAGTCTTCTCCGAAGTCGGTCTGAAGCTTTCTTT. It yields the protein CASSLLRSRSEAFF.